The T cell receptor beta chain under discussion was sequenced for a study of blood T cells in healthy people across ages. Study-wide points: The long-lived group displayed more naive CD4+ cells, plus higher diversity, than the aged donors did. Considered underestimates were the diversity estimates obtained from one million T cells.

Primed by a sample-barcoded 5' primer and a J-beta primer mix, a second PCR proceeded for roughly 6 to 12 cycles. TCRdb itself ran the 5' RACE reads through MiXCR, one entry per CDR3 protein. The sample consists of around 1,500,000 distinct CDR3 sequences, 28% of them appearing once. V shed 7 bases and J shed 5 bases, with 20 bases lying between them. This CDR3 has 15 residues. CDR1 MGHDK and CDR2 SYGVNS come from the germline V gene. This clonotype was observed at least ten times. The target antigen is unknown. The clonotype comes from a woman between 25 and 40 years old in good health. The specimen was blood. V and J are TRBV25-1 and TRBJ2-5; no clear D. CDR3 in DNA: TGTGCCAGCACTTCTCCGGGCGCTCGAGACGAGACCCAGTACTTC. Translation gives CASTSPGARDETQYF. Using reference TRBV25-1 and TRBJ2-5 for the parts outside the CDR3, the full variable domain is EADIYQTPRYLVIGTGKKITLECSQTMGHDKMYWYQQDPGMELHLIHYSYGVNSTEKGDLSSESTVSRIRTEHFPLTLESARPSHTSQYLCASTSPGARDETQYFGPGTRLLVL.